Listed below are T cell receptor beta chains from one sample, sequenced in a study of T cells in Graves' hyperthyroidism and ophthalmopathy. TCRdb processed the multiplex PCR reads anew with MiXCR; each CDR3 protein has one entry. Of a few hundred thousand distinct CDR3 sequences listed, roughly 13% are singletons. The sequencing input was blood. The origin of the receptors is a man aged 25 to 40 with Graves' hyperthyroidism that later progressed to Graves' ophthalmopathy. The CDR3 runs from the conserved cysteine through the conserved F or W. D genes are given only for firm matches. Not every row has a clone size; where given, it reads once, few, many or a size class.

D gene: TRBD2
V gene: TRBV12-3/TRBV12-4
J gene: TRBJ2-5
clone size: few
CDR3 protein: CASSRGTSGNQETQYF
CDR3 DNA: TGTGCCAGCAGCCGAGGGACTAGCGGGAACCAAGAGACCCAGTACTTC

D gene: -
V gene: TRBV9
J gene: TRBJ1-2
clone size: -
CDR3 protein: CASSVAAGGGYYGYTF
CDR3 DNA: TGTGCCAGCAGCGTAGCCGCGGGGGGGGGTTACTATGGCTACACCTTC

D gene: -
V gene: TRBV24-1
J gene: TRBJ2-7
clone size: -
CDR3 protein: CATSDSFGFPYEQYF
CDR3 DNA: TGTGCCACCAGTGATTCTTTTGGGTTTCCCTACGAGCAGTACTTC

D gene: -
V gene: TRBV6-1
J gene: TRBJ2-6
clone size: many
CDR3 protein: CASSDQDSGANVLTF
CDR3 DNA: TGTGCCAGCAGTGATCAGGACTCTGGGGCCAACGTCCTGACTTTC

D gene: TRBD1
V gene: TRBV6-6
J gene: TRBJ2-6
clone size: many
CDR3 protein: CASSYYSGTGVPGGANVLTF
CDR3 DNA: TGTGCCAGCAGTTACTATTCCGGGACAGGGGTTCCTGGGGGGGCCAACGTCCTGACTTTC

D gene: TRBD2
V gene: TRBV5-1
J gene: TRBJ2-7
clone size: -
CDR3 protein: CASSFRGGPYEQYF
CDR3 DNA: TGCGCCAGCAGCTTCCGGGGGGGACCCTACGAGCAGTACTTC

D gene: TRBD1
V gene: TRBV28
J gene: TRBJ2-3
clone size: many
CDR3 protein: CASSSFEGATDTQYF
CDR3 DNA: TGTGCCAGCAGTTCCTTCGAGGGGGCCACAGATACGCAGTATTTT

D gene: TRBD2
V gene: TRBV28
J gene: TRBJ2-4
clone size: many
CDR3 protein: CASSLWRGGAKNIQYF
CDR3 DNA: TGTGCCAGCAGTTTATGGCGGGGGGGCGCGAAAAACATTCAGTACTTC

D gene: -
V gene: TRBV29-1
J gene: TRBJ2-3
clone size: -
CDR3 protein: CSVERWRPKGTDTQYF
CDR3 DNA: TGCAGCGTTGAAAGGTGGCGCCCGAAGGGCACAGATACGCAGTATTTT

D gene: TRBD1
V gene: TRBV18
J gene: TRBJ2-3
clone size: -
CDR3 protein: CASSPQGALESDTDTQYF
CDR3 DNA: TGTGCCAGCTCGCCCCAGGGGGCGCTTGAGTCGGACACAGATACGCAGTATTTT

D gene: -
V gene: TRBV20-1
J gene: TRBJ1-5
clone size: -
CDR3 protein: CSARDGVNQPQHF
CDR3 DNA: TGCAGTGCCCGGGACGGAGTCAATCAGCCCCAGCATTTT

D gene: -
V gene: TRBV6-1
J gene: TRBJ1-5
clone size: few
CDR3 protein: CASSGAGLAYQPQHF
CDR3 DNA: TGTGCCAGCAGTGGAGCGGGACTCGCTTATCAGCCCCAGCATTTT

D gene: TRBD2
V gene: TRBV3-1
J gene: TRBJ2-1
clone size: -
CDR3 protein: CASSQVGGSYNEQFF
CDR3 DNA: TGTGCCAGCAGCCAAGTCGGGGGGTCCTACAATGAGCAGTTCTTC

D gene: -
V gene: TRBV20-1
J gene: TRBJ2-5
clone size: many
CDR3 protein: CSASRGSQETQYF
CDR3 DNA: TGCAGTGCTAGTCGAGGCAGCCAAGAGACCCAGTACTTC

D gene: -
V gene: TRBV12-3/TRBV12-4
J gene: TRBJ2-2
clone size: many
CDR3 protein: CASTVGQNTGELFF
CDR3 DNA: TGTGCCAGCACCGTGGGACAGAACACCGGGGAGCTGTTTTTT

D gene: TRBD1
V gene: TRBV6-2/TRBV6-3
J gene: TRBJ1-4
clone size: few
CDR3 protein: CASRTRDRANEKLFF
CDR3 DNA: TGTGCCAGCAGAACCCGGGACAGGGCAAATGAAAAACTGTTTTTT

D gene: TRBD1
V gene: TRBV20-1
J gene: TRBJ1-5
clone size: few
CDR3 protein: CSARNRDRGLPNQPQHF
CDR3 DNA: TGCAGTGCTAGGAACCGGGACAGGGGTCTTCCCAATCAGCCCCAGCATTTT

D gene: -
V gene: TRBV11-1
J gene: TRBJ1-1
clone size: many
CDR3 protein: CASSLGRGNTEAFF
CDR3 DNA: TGTGCCAGCAGCTTAGGCAGGGGGAACACTGAAGCTTTCTTT

D gene: -
V gene: TRBV19
J gene: TRBJ2-3
clone size: many
CDR3 protein: CASRLSGDTQYF
CDR3 DNA: TGTGCCAGTAGACTGAGCGGAGATACGCAGTATTTT

D gene: TRBD1
V gene: TRBV12-3/TRBV12-4
J gene: TRBJ1-2
clone size: many
CDR3 protein: CASSLACVKGGCGYTF
CDR3 DNA: TGTGCCAGCAGTTTAGCGTGTGTCAAAGGGGGCTGTGGCTACACCTTC

D gene: -
V gene: TRBV2
J gene: TRBJ1-5
clone size: -
CDR3 protein: CASGAGNQPQHF
CDR3 DNA: TGTGCCAGCGGGGCAGGTAATCAGCCCCAGCATTTT

D gene: TRBD2
V gene: TRBV6-5
J gene: TRBJ2-2
clone size: few
CDR3 protein: CASSYGGDTGELFF
CDR3 DNA: TGTGCCAGCAGTTACGGGGGGGACACCGGGGAGCTGTTTTTT

D gene: TRBD2
V gene: TRBV20-1
J gene: TRBJ2-1
clone size: -
CDR3 protein: CSARGGAGEQFF
CDR3 DNA: TGCAGTGCTCGCGGGGGGGCAGGTGAGCAGTTCTTC

D gene: TRBD2
V gene: TRBV3-1
J gene: TRBJ2-5
clone size: -
CDR3 protein: CASSPPTSGVGETQYF
CDR3 DNA: TGTGCCAGCAGCCCGCCGACTAGCGGGGTGGGAGAGACCCAGTACTTC

D gene: -
V gene: TRBV20-1
J gene: TRBJ2-7
clone size: many
CDR3 protein: CSARDWDSGHEQYF
CDR3 DNA: TGCAGTGCTAGAGATTGGGACTCTGGACACGAGCAGTACTTC

D gene: -
V gene: TRBV18
J gene: TRBJ1-4
clone size: few
CDR3 protein: CASSPGADEKLFF
CDR3 DNA: TGTGCCAGCTCACCGGGGGCTGATGAAAAACTGTTTTTT

D gene: TRBD1
V gene: TRBV2
J gene: TRBJ1-5
clone size: many
CDR3 protein: CASRPGTGGGQPQHF
CDR3 DNA: TGTGCCAGCAGACCCGGGACAGGGGGCGGTCAGCCCCAGCATTTT

D gene: -
V gene: TRBV15
J gene: TRBJ2-1
clone size: many
CDR3 protein: CATSRDLVGNEQFF
CDR3 DNA: TGTGCCACCAGCAGAGATCTTGTAGGCAATGAGCAGTTCTTC

D gene: -
V gene: TRBV14
J gene: TRBJ1-4
clone size: many
CDR3 protein: CASSPLPDQLGKLFF
CDR3 DNA: TGTGCCAGCAGCCCCTTACCGGACCAGCTCGGAAAACTGTTTTTT

D gene: -
V gene: TRBV7-9
J gene: TRBJ1-2
clone size: -
CDR3 protein: CASSLSTGRNYGYTF
CDR3 DNA: TGTGCCAGCAGCTTGTCCACAGGGAGAAACTATGGCTACACCTTC

D gene: TRBD1
V gene: TRBV20-1
J gene: TRBJ1-2
clone size: many
CDR3 protein: CSATGVGYTF
CDR3 DNA: TGCAGTGCCACAGGGGTTGGCTACACCTTC

D gene: TRBD1
V gene: TRBV27
J gene: TRBJ2-3
clone size: few
CDR3 protein: CASGPDRASTDTQYF
CDR3 DNA: TGTGCCAGCGGCCCGGACAGGGCTAGCACAGATACGCAGTATTTT

D gene: -
V gene: TRBV5-1
J gene: TRBJ1-1
clone size: -
CDR3 protein: CASSLSVVRTEAFF
CDR3 DNA: TGCGCCAGCAGCTTGAGTGTTGTGCGTACTGAAGCTTTCTTT

D gene: TRBD1
V gene: TRBV2
J gene: TRBJ2-3
clone size: many
CDR3 protein: CASRTGEDTQYF
CDR3 DNA: TGTGCCAGCCGGACAGGGGAAGATACGCAGTATTTT

D gene: -
V gene: TRBV6-1
J gene: TRBJ2-6
clone size: -
CDR3 protein: CASSLRGNPSGANVLTF
CDR3 DNA: TGTGCCAGCAGTCTCAGGGGTAACCCCTCTGGGGCCAACGTCCTGACTTTC

D gene: TRBD2
V gene: TRBV13
J gene: TRBJ2-1
clone size: few
CDR3 protein: CASSFGSREEQFF
CDR3 DNA: TGTGCCAGCAGCTTTGGCTCGCGGGAGGAGCAGTTCTTC

D gene: TRBD1
V gene: TRBV4-1
J gene: TRBJ1-2
clone size: few
CDR3 protein: CASSDIRDRQGYTF
CDR3 DNA: TGCGCCAGCAGCGACATCCGGGACAGACAGGGCTACACCTTC

D gene: TRBD1
V gene: TRBV24-1
J gene: TRBJ1-5
clone size: many
CDR3 protein: CATSDVTGERQPQHF
CDR3 DNA: TGTGCCACCAGTGACGTGACAGGGGAGAGACAGCCCCAGCATTTT

D gene: -
V gene: TRBV5-5
J gene: TRBJ1-3
clone size: -
CDR3 protein: CASEQGGAGNTIYF
CDR3 DNA: TGTGCCAGCGAACAGGGAGGAGCTGGAAACACCATATATTTT

D gene: -
V gene: TRBV6-1
J gene: TRBJ2-5
clone size: many
CDR3 protein: CASRFQETQYF
CDR3 DNA: TGTGCCAGCAGATTCCAAGAGACCCAGTACTTC

D gene: -
V gene: TRBV11-2
J gene: TRBJ1-1
clone size: many
CDR3 protein: CASSFQNGLPTEAFF
CDR3 DNA: TGTGCCAGCAGCTTCCAAAACGGGCTACCCACTGAAGCTTTCTTT

D gene: -
V gene: TRBV27
J gene: TRBJ2-2
clone size: few
CDR3 protein: CASSRTGNLGELFF
CDR3 DNA: TGTGCCAGCAGCCGAACCGGGAACTTAGGGGAGCTGTTTTTT

D gene: TRBD1
V gene: TRBV27
J gene: TRBJ2-5
clone size: few
CDR3 protein: CASSSLGQGQETQYF
CDR3 DNA: TGTGCCAGCAGCTCACTCGGACAGGGGCAAGAGACCCAGTACTTC

D gene: -
V gene: TRBV7-9
J gene: TRBJ2-7
clone size: few
CDR3 protein: CASSPVPQAREQYF
CDR3 DNA: TGTGCCAGCAGCCCAGTGCCCCAGGCCCGGGAGCAGTACTTC

D gene: -
V gene: TRBV4-2
J gene: TRBJ2-7
clone size: -
CDR3 protein: CASSQLGVNYEQYF
CDR3 DNA: TGTGCCAGCAGCCAACTCGGGGTCAACTACGAGCAGTACTTC

D gene: -
V gene: TRBV5-1
J gene: TRBJ1-6
clone size: -
CDR3 protein: CASSWGENSPLHF
CDR3 DNA: TGCGCCAGCAGCTGGGGGGAGAATTCACCCCTCCACTTT

D gene: -
V gene: TRBV29-1
J gene: TRBJ2-7
clone size: -
CDR3 protein: CSVRGQGAYEQYF
CDR3 DNA: TGCAGCGTTCGGGGGCAGGGTGCCTATGAGCAGTACTTC

D gene: -
V gene: TRBV5-1
J gene: TRBJ2-7
clone size: -
CDR3 protein: CASSLGVAPSYEQYF
CDR3 DNA: TGCGCCAGCAGCTTGGGAGTAGCGCCTTCCTACGAGCAGTACTTC

D gene: TRBD1
V gene: TRBV6-1
J gene: TRBJ2-1
clone size: few
CDR3 protein: CASGGQGNEQFF
CDR3 DNA: TGTGCCAGCGGGGGACAGGGTAATGAGCAGTTCTTC

D gene: TRBD1
V gene: TRBV6-1
J gene: TRBJ1-5
clone size: -
CDR3 protein: CASMDRVWRNQPQHF
CDR3 DNA: TGTGCCAGCATGGACAGGGTTTGGCGCAATCAGCCCCAGCATTTT

D gene: TRBD1
V gene: TRBV6-1
J gene: TRBJ1-3
clone size: few
CDR3 protein: CASSLRQTGFSGNTIYF
CDR3 DNA: TGTGCCAGCAGTTTACGTCAGACAGGGTTCTCTGGAAACACCATATATTTT

D gene: -
V gene: TRBV11-2
J gene: TRBJ1-2
clone size: many
CDR3 protein: CASSLELGGYTF
CDR3 DNA: TGTGCCAGCAGCTTAGAGTTAGGCGGCTACACCTTC

D gene: TRBD2
V gene: TRBV12-3/TRBV12-4
J gene: TRBJ2-3
clone size: -
CDR3 protein: CASSLGGTSGGHTDTKYF
CDR3 DNA: TGTGCCAGCAGTTTAGGGGGGACTAGCGGGGGGCACACAGATACGAAGTATTTT

D gene: -
V gene: TRBV7-8
J gene: TRBJ2-6
clone size: few
CDR3 protein: CASSPPRRYSGANVLTF
CDR3 DNA: TGTGCCAGCAGCCCCCCCCGGCGGTACTCTGGGGCCAACGTCCTGACTTTC

D gene: -
V gene: TRBV7-3
J gene: TRBJ2-5
clone size: once
CDR3 protein: CASSLLGTPQETQYF
CDR3 DNA: TGTGCCAGCAGCTTACTCGGGACACCCCAAGAGACCCAGTACTTC

D gene: -
V gene: TRBV7-2
J gene: TRBJ2-7
clone size: many
CDR3 protein: CASSSPGGNYEQYF
CDR3 DNA: TGTGCCAGCAGCTCCCCAGGGGGGAACTACGAGCAGTACTTC

D gene: -
V gene: TRBV24-1
J gene: TRBJ1-5
clone size: many
CDR3 protein: CATSDYLGDQPQHF
CDR3 DNA: TGTGCCACCAGTGATTATTTAGGCGATCAGCCCCAGCATTTT